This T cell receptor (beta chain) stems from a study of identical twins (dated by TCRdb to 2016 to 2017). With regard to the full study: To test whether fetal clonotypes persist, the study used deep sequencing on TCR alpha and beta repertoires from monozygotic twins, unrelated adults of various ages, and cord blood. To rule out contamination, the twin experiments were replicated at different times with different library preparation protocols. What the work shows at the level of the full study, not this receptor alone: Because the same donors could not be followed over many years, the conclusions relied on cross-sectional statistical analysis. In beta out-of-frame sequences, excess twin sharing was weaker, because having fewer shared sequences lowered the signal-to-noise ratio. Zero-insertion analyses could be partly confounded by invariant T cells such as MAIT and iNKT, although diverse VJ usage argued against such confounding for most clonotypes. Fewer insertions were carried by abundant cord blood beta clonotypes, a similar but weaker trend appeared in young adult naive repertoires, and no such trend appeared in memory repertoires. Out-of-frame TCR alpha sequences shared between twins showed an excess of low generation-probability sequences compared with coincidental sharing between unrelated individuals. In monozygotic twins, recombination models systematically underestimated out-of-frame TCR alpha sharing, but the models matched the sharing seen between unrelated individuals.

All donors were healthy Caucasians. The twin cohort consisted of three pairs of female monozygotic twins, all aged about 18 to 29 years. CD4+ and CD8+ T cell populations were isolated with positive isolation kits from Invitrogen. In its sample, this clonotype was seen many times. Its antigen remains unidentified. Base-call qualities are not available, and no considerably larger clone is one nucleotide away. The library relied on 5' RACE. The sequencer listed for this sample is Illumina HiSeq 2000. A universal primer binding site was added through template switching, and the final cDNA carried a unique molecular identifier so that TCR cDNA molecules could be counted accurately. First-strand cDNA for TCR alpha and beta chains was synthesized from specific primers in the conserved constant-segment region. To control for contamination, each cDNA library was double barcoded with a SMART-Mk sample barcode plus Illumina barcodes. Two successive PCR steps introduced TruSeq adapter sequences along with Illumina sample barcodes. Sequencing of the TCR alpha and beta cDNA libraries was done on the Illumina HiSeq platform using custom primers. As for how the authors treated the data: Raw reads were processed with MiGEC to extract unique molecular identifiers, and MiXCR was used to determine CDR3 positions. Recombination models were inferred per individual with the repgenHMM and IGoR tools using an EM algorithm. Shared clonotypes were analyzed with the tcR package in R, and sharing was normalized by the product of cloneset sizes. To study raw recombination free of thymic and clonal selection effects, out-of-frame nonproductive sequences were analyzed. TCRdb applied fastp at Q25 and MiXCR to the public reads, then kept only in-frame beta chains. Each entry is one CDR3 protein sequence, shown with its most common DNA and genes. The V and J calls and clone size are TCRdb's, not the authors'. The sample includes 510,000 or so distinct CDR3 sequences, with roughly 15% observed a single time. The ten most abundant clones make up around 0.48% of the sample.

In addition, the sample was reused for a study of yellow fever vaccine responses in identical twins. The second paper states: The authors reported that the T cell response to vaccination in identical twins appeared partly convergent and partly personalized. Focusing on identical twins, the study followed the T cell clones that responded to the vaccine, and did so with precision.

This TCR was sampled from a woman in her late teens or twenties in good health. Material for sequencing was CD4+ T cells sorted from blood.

For the CDR3, the sequence is CASSQEGTVRNYGYTF. The sequenced DNA: TGCGCCAGCAGCCAAGAGGGGACAGTCCGTAACTATGGCTACACCTTC. This chain joins TRBV4-1 to TRBJ1-2; TRBD1 matches 7 bases in the middle. V and J are trimmed by 0 bases and 1 base, and the gene matches miss 5 bases of the junction. For CDR1 and CDR2, the germline V gene lists MGHRA and YSYEKL. Counted from cysteine to phenylalanine, this CDR3 has 16 amino acids. Only the CDR3 DNA stays, 48 bases, in frame from base 1.